One and the same sample provided the 17 T cell receptor beta chains below, sequenced in a study of T cells in localized non-small cell lung cancer. Profiled with immunoSEQ multiplex PCR; TCRdb holds only in-frame clones, not every one. The sample holds about 22,000 clones, 88% seen once. The material sequenced was PBMCs, taken before any cancer treatment. The receptor source for this set is a man between 40 and 75 years old with stage II squamous cell lung carcinoma.

This clone has just one count. The rearrangement uses TRBV7-8 and TRBJ2-5; D remains unclear. The CDR3 has 14 residues. Germline V lookup: CDR1 SGHVS, CDR2 FQNEAQ. Trimming removed 11 bases at V and 7 bases at J, with 23 bases between. CDR3 DNA sequence: TGTGCCGATGGCGCGAGCGACAACAGTGGGACCCAGTACTTC. It is translated as CADGASDNSGTQYF.

The CDR3: CSAVPFGEAFF. The CDR3 region has the DNA TGCAGTGCTGTTCCCTTCGGTGAAGCTTTCTTT. The chain recombines TRBV20-1 with TRBJ1-1; D uncertain. Germline values: CDR1 DFQATT, CDR2 SNEGSKA (reference sequence). Trimming shortened V by 5 bases and J by 7 bases, and 11 bases separated the two germline ends. The CDR3 length is 11 residues.

This clone turned up a few times. The chain has TRBV27 and TRBJ1-2; D is undetermined. CDR1 is MNHEY and CDR2 is SMNVEV in the germline V gene (reference sequence). This CDR3 has 13 residues. The ends were cut back, 5 bases at V and 8 bases at J, with 15 bases in the middle. Here the CDR3 reads CASSPTVAGGYTF. The CDR3 DNA reads as TGTGCCAGCAGTCCGACGGTCGCGGGGGGCTACACCTTC.

The chain recombines TRBV29-1 with TRBJ1-3; TRBD1 is a possible D gene (5 bases). The CDR3 is 11 residues long. Trimming pared 6 bases from V and 8 bases from J, leaving 11 bases between. Germline CDR1 is SQVTM and CDR2 is ANQGSEA. In DNA form, the CDR3 reads TGCAGCGTCGGGGCCCCAGACACCATATATTTT. Residues: CSVGAPDTIYF.

This chain uses TRBV6-1 with TRBJ2-7; the match to TRBD1 covers 7 bases. With 2 bases clipped from V and 2 bases from J, the junction kept 6 bases outside the gene matches. Germline V gene data show CDR1 as MNHNS and CDR2 as SASEGT. The CDR3 spans 15 residues. CDR3 coding DNA: TGTGCCAGCAGTGAATTTTCGACAGGGCCCTACGAGCAGTACTTC. It translates to CASSEFSTGPYEQYF.

This rearrangement joins TRBV6-5 to TRBJ2-7; D is unclear. V was clipped by 2 bases and J by 2 bases, with 10 bases between them. Per the germline V gene, CDR1 is MNHEY and CDR2 is SVGAGI. This CDR3 is built from 14 residues. CDR3: CASSYGRIAYEQYF. CDR3 nucleotides: TGTGCCAGCAGTTACGGCAGGATAGCCTACGAGCAGTACTTC.

The chain has TRBV27 and TRBJ1-5; 7 bases fit TRBD1. V was pared by 3 bases and J by 5 bases, with 7 bases of the junction left unmatched. This CDR3 contains 15 residues. Germline assignment: CDR1 MNHEY and CDR2 SMNVEV (reference sequence). CDR3 residues: CASSLGAGGHQPQHF. The DNA of the CDR3 is TGTGCCAGCAGTTTGGGAGCAGGGGGGCATCAGCCCCAGCATTTT.

As for this clone: The conserved closing phenylalanine or tryptophan is absent in this CDR3, likely reflecting a read error. It is unclear where the CDR3 begins or ends on the DNA, so no DNA is shown, and the CDR3 is as TCRdb lists it. The V gene is TRBV6-5, the J gene TRBJ1-1. The CDR3 sequence runs 13 residues, both termini included. Germline lookup yields CDR1 MNHEY and CDR2 SVGAGI. CDR3 sequence: CASSYSNGGLRFL.

The J gene is TRBJ2-3, the V gene TRBV7-2, with 12 bases identical to TRBD2. Germline assignment: CDR1 SGHTA and CDR2 FQGNSA. V trimming: 4 bases; J trimming: 6 bases; junction bases outside the gene matches: 5. There are 15 residues in the CDR3. The CDR3 sequence: CASSSSGGAWDTQYF. CDR3 coding DNA: TGTGCCAGCAGCTCTAGCGGGGGGGCATGGGATACGCAGTATTTT.

This chain joins TRBV7-7 and TRBJ2-1; TRBD2 is a possible D gene (5 bases). In germline, CDR1 is SSHAT, CDR2 FNYEAQ (reference sequence). This CDR3 contains 14 residues. The V gene lost 0 bases and the J gene lost 7 bases, with 10 bases spanning the gap. CDR3 amino acids: CASSLAGSENEQFF. CDR3 coding DNA: TGTGCCAGCAGCTTAGCGGGTAGCGAGAATGAGCAGTTCTTC.

CDR3 coding DNA: TGTGCCAGCAAGGTTCGCGGGAGCAATGAGCAGTTCTTC. It is translated as CASKVRGSNEQFF. The J gene is TRBJ2-1, the V gene TRBV2; 7 nucleotides align to TRBD2. CDR3 length equals 13 residues. Germline lookup yields CDR1 SNHLY and CDR2 FYNNEI. V trimming: 7 bases; J trimming: 6 bases; junction bases outside the gene matches: 6.

This clone appeared a single time. The CDR3 nucleotides are TGTGCCAGCAGCGTAGTAGGGTCGGGCCCCCAGTACTTC. Its translation: CASSVVGSGPQYF. This rearrangement joins TRBV9 to TRBJ2-7; D is unresolved. Germline V lookup: CDR1 SGDLS, CDR2 YYNGEE. Trimming took 0 bases from V and 10 from J, leaving 14 bases between them. The CDR3 has 13 residues.

The chain joins TRBV19 to TRBJ1-1; D is unclear. Trimming removed 5 bases at V and 1 base at J, with 14 bases between. The CDR3 runs 15 residues. Germline V gives CDR1 LNHDA, CDR2 SQIVND (reference sequence). The CDR3 sequence is CASSVSHGWNTEAFF. The CDR3 DNA sequence: TGTGCCAGTAGTGTCTCCCACGGTTGGAACACTGAAGCTTTCTTT.

This rearrangement joins TRBV5-8 to TRBJ1-1, with D maybe TRBD1 (5 bases). This CDR3 is built from 13 residues. V was clipped by 0 bases and J by 3 bases, with 6 bases between them. Germline loops: CDR1 SGHTS, CDR2 YDEGEE. The CDR3 region is CASSLGRDTEAFF. The CDR3 DNA reads as TGTGCCAGCAGCTTGGGCAGGGACACTGAAGCTTTCTTT.

In this sample, this clone is large (0.1 to 1%). V gene TRBV10-2 combines with J gene TRBJ2-5; TRBD1 agrees at 10 bases. Per germline, CDR1 WSHSY and CDR2 SAAADI. After removal of 3 bases from V and 2 bases from J, the junction contained 12 bases not matched to a gene. The CDR3 is made up of 18 amino acids. The CDR3 sequence: CASSDRGSGQGSQETQYF. As DNA, the CDR3 is TGCGCCAGCAGTGACAGGGGGTCGGGACAGGGGTCGCAAGAGACCCAGTACTTC.

The chain recombines TRBV6-5 with TRBJ1-4; TRBD1 agrees at 9 bases. V lost 6 bases and J lost 3; bases outside the gene matches: 5. Germline CDR1 is MNHEY and CDR2 is SVGAGI. The CDR3 is 15 residues long. Here the CDR3 reads CASSIQGAANEKLFF. DNA for the CDR3: TGTGCCAGCAGCATACAGGGGGCAGCTAATGAAAAACTGTTTTTT.

The chain is built from TRBV5-8 and TRBJ2-3, with D possibly matching TRBD1 (5 bases). The germline V and J ends were trimmed by 4 bases and 1 base, with 13 bases remaining between them. From germline, CDR1 is SGHTS and CDR2 YDEGEE. This CDR3 region has 15 residues. CDR3 nucleotide sequence: TGTGCCAGCAGCCGAGGACACTACGGCACAGATACGCAGTATTTT. It specifies CASSRGHYGTDTQYF.